This passage covers 18 T cell receptor beta chains from one sample sequenced in a study of blood T cell repertoires in COVID-19. Clones were sequenced by immunoSEQ multiplex PCR, and TCRdb holds only the in-frame ones, with some missing. The sample has about 150,000 clones; roughly 80% are singletons. The sequenced material came from peripheral blood. These receptors all stem from a man in his sixties with acute or convalescent COVID-19.

This clone was detected only a few times. V is TRBV25-1 and J is TRBJ2-7; 10 bases match TRBD1. The germline V gene has CDR1 MGHDK and CDR2 SYGVNS. The CDR3 has 16 amino acids. The V and J ends lost 4 bases and 7 bases, in that order; junction bases with no gene match: 13. CDR3 residues: CASSGQKDRGTQEQYF. The CDR3 DNA sequence: TGTGCCAGCAGTGGGCAGAAGGACAGGGGGACGCAGGAGCAGTACTTC.

V and J are TRBV30 and TRBJ1-6; weak D call: TRBD1 (5 bases). The CDR3 runs 13 residues. From germline, CDR1 is GTSNPN and CDR2 SVGIG (reference sequence). Trimming pared 1 base from V and 10 bases from J, leaving 11 bases between. CDR3 DNA sequence: TGTGCCTGGAGTGCACAAGCAGGGTCACCCCTCCACTTT. Its protein product is CAWSAQAGSPLHF.

The sample holds a few counts of this clone. The chain is built from TRBV29-1 and TRBJ2-7, with 7 bases fitting TRBD1. CDR1 is SQVTM and CDR2 is ANQGSEA in the germline V gene. The V and J ends lost 6 bases and 6 bases, in that order; junction bases with no gene match: 5. The CDR3 is 11 amino acids. CDR3 loop: CSVRTGLEQYF. Written as DNA, the CDR3 is TGCAGCGTCCGGACAGGTCTCGAGCAGTACTTC.

This clone showed up just once. CDR3 sequence (DNA): TGTGCCAGCAGTGAAGCGCGGATAGGCCACCTGTTTTTT. It translates to CASSEARIGHLFF. This rearrangement joins TRBV6-1 to TRBJ1-4; D is unclear. Germline V lookup: CDR1 MNHNS, CDR2 SASEGT. The CDR3 spans 13 residues. The germline V and J ends were trimmed by 0 bases and 14 bases, with 13 bases remaining between them.

This rearrangement joins TRBV18 to TRBJ1-2; 7 nucleotides align to TRBD1. This CDR3 has 15 residues. Trimming took 3 bases from V and 3 from J; bases not matched to a gene: 7. Germline assignment: CDR1 KGHSH and CDR2 LQKENI. The CDR3 region is CASSPQGGTDYGYTF. The CDR3, as DNA: TGTGCCAGCTCACCCCAGGGGGGAACCGACTATGGCTACACCTTC.

The rearrangement joins TRBV28 to TRBJ1-2; D unclear. The CDR3 runs 11 residues. V was clipped by 7 bases and J by 0 bases, with 3 bases between them. Germline V lookup: CDR1 MDHEN, CDR2 SYDVKM. The CDR3 loop is CASTANYGYTF. CDR3 coding DNA: TGTGCCAGCACTGCTAACTATGGCTACACCTTC.

The chain couples TRBV9 to TRBJ1-5; 9 bases match TRBD1. Germline lookup yields CDR1 SGDLS and CDR2 YYNGEE. V lost 2 bases to trimming and J lost 2 bases; unmatched junction nucleotides: 2. CDR3 length equals 15 residues. CDR3 DNA sequence: TGTGCCAGCAGCGTGACAGGGGGTGGCAATCAGCCCCAGCATTTT. Translated: CASSVTGGGNQPQHF. Looking up the rest from reference TRBV9 and TRBJ1-5 gives the full variable domain: DSGVTQTPKHLITATGQRVTLRCSPRSGDLSVYWYQQSLDQGLQFLIQYYNGEERAKGNILERFSAQQFPDLHSELNLSSLELGDSALYFCASSVTGGGNQPQHFGDGTRLSIL.

This chain connects TRBV5-1 to TRBJ2-7; D call uncertain. The CDR3 runs 14 residues. Trimming left V 0 bases short and J 1 base short, with 8 bases between. Germline V gene data show CDR1 as SGHRS and CDR2 as YFSETQ. CDR3 loop: CASSLVPGSYEQYF. The CDR3, as DNA: TGCGCCAGCAGCTTGGTGCCCGGTTCCTACGAGCAGTACTTC.

The rearrangement joins TRBV7-9 to TRBJ2-2, with D possibly matching TRBD2 (6 bases). Looked up from germline, CDR1 is SEHNR and CDR2 is FQNEAQ (reference sequence). This CDR3 region has 19 residues. Trimming shortened V by 1 base and J by 1 base, and 19 bases separated the two germline ends. The CDR3 DNA sequence: TGTGCCAGCAGCTTAGATATAGCGGTATTCCGTGGGAACACCGGGGAGCTGTTTTTT. This gives the protein CASSLDIAVFRGNTGELFF.

The chain links TRBV29-1 to TRBJ2-7; 8 bases fit TRBD1. The germline CDR1 and CDR2 sequences are SQVTM and ANQGSEA. V lost 7 bases and J lost 5; bases outside the gene matches: 7. The CDR3 length is 12 residues. The CDR3 sequence is CSAIGQGDEQYF. CDR3 bases: TGCAGCGCTATAGGACAGGGCGACGAGCAGTACTTC.

CDR3 sequence: CASSGLAGGPGTGELFF. In nucleotides, the CDR3 is TGCGCCAGCAGCGGACTAGCGGGGGGGCCCGGCACCGGGGAGCTGTTTTTT. V and J are TRBV5-1 and TRBJ2-2; 15 bases match TRBD2. Germline CDR1 and CDR2: SGHRS and YFSETQ. V was pared by 4 bases and J by 4 bases, with 5 bases of the junction left unmatched. This CDR3 is 17 amino acids long. The complete variable domain, with remaining parts taken from reference TRBV5-1 and TRBJ2-2, reads KAGVTQTPRYLIKTRGQQVTLSCSPISGHRSVSWYQQTPGQGLQFLFEYFSETQRNKGNFPGRFSGRQFSNSRSEMNVSTLELGDSALYLCASSGLAGGPGTGELFFGEGSRLTVL.

The gene calls are TRBV7-9 and TRBJ2-5; TRBD2 matches at 7 bases. Looked up from germline, CDR1 is SEHNR and CDR2 is FQNEAQ (reference sequence). The CDR3 totals 15 residues. The J segment lost 4 bases and the V segment lost 4 bases, leaving 9 bases of the junction unmatched. The CDR3 sequence is CASSSNRPGGETQYF. The CDR3 nucleotides read TGTGCCAGCAGCTCCAACCGACCGGGGGGAGAGACCCAGTACTTC.

This clone was seen just once. V and J are TRBV19 and TRBJ1-5; 7 positions agree with TRBD1. Germline CDR1 is LNHDA and CDR2 is SQIVND (reference sequence). V shed 0 bases, J shed 4 bases, and the junction held 3 bases outside the gene matches. The CDR3 is 15 amino acids. The CDR3 coding sequence is TGTGCCAGTAGTATAGACACCAGGGGGAATCAGCCCCAGCATTTT. Translation gives CASSIDTRGNQPQHF.

This chain connects TRBV4-3 to TRBJ1-2; D is unresolved. Germline CDR1 reads LGHNA; CDR2 reads YSLEER. V was shortened by 1 base and J by 7 bases, with 16 bases between the two germline ends. There are 15 residues in the CDR3. This CDR3 is CASSQAVRRAGGYTF. CDR3 DNA: TGCGCCAGCAGCCAAGCTGTTCGGCGGGCCGGTGGCTACACCTTC.

CDR3 sequence reads: CASSSVGGRSGNTIYF. CDR3 nucleotide sequence: TGTGCCAGCAGCTCGGTAGGGGGACGCTCTGGAAACACCATATATTTT. V is TRBV7-9 and J is TRBJ1-3; D is possibly TRBD1 (6 bases). The ends were cut back, 4 bases at V and 0 bases at J, with 13 bases in the middle. The CDR3 totals 16 residues. Per the germline V gene, CDR1 is SEHNR and CDR2 is FQNEAQ (reference sequence).

The rearrangement uses TRBV5-1 and TRBJ2-7; possible D gene TRBD1, 6 bases. Trimming left V 3 bases short and J 4 bases short, with 17 bases between. There are 15 residues in the CDR3. Germline V lookup: CDR1 SGHRS, CDR2 YFSETQ. The CDR3 nucleotides read TGCGCCAGCAGCTGGAATCCGGGACAACTTTACGAGCAGTACTTC. Its protein product is CASSWNPGQLYEQYF.

This chain uses TRBV6-5 with TRBJ2-1; 8 bases align to TRBD2. CDR3 length equals 15 residues. Trimming cost V 4 bases and J 2 bases; bases outside gene matches: 4. Per the germline V gene, CDR1 is MNHEY and CDR2 is SVGAGI. As DNA, the CDR3 is TGTGCCAGCAGTTCGGGGGGGCGCGCCTACAATGAGCAGTTCTTC. Encoded protein: CASSSGGRAYNEQFF.

The chain carries TRBV11-2 and TRBJ2-7, with 7 bases fitting TRBD2. This CDR3 region has 14 residues. Trimming at V came to 5 bases and at J to 4 bases, leaving 8 bases not matched to a gene. Looked up from germline, CDR1 is SGHAT and CDR2 is FQNNGV. The CDR3 sequence: CASSLSGGKYEQYF. DNA of the CDR3: TGTGCCAGCAGCCTTTCGGGAGGAAAGTACGAGCAGTACTTC.